This T cell receptor (beta chain) was captured in a study of Tregs in tolerant kidney transplant recipients. TCRdb keeps only in-frame clones here, not all; method: immunoSEQ multiplex PCR. Of more than 90,000 clones listed, 92% were seen once; the top ten hold around 0.6%. Looked up from germline, CDR1 is MNHEY and CDR2 is SVGAGI. Trimming removed 6 bases from V and 0 bases from J, with 14 bases in between. This CDR3 has 15 amino acids. Source material: CD4+ T cells from blood. The chain links TRBV6-5 to TRBJ1-1, with a tentative D call TRBD1 (5 bases). The receptor's source is a human donor in good health. The CDR3 loop reads CASRRDRDLNTEAFF. The CDR3 region has the DNA TGTGCCAGCAGGAGAGACCGGGACTTGAACACTGAAGCTTTCTTT.